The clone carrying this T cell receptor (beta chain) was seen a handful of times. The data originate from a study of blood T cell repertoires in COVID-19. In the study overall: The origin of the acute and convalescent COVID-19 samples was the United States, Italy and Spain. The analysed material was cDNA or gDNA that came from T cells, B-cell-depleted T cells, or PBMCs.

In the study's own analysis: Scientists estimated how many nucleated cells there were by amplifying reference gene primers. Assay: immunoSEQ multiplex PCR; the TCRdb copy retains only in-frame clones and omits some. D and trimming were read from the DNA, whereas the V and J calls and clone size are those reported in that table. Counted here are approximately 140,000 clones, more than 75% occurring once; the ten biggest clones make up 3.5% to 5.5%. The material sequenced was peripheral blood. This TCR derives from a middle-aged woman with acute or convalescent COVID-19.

CDR3 amino acids: CASRPPGGPEAFF. CDR3 nucleotide sequence: TGTGCCAGCAGGCCTCCGGGAGGGCCTGAAGCTTTCTTT. The chain links TRBV2 to TRBJ1-1; no reliable D call. This CDR3 comprises 13 residues. The ends were cut back, 6 bases at V and 6 bases at J, with 14 bases in the middle. Germline V gives CDR1 SNHLY, CDR2 FYNNEI.